This is a list of T cell receptor beta chains from one sample in a study of OX40 agonist ivuxolimab in advanced cancers. Here immunoSEQ multiplex PCR was the method, and the copy in TCRdb shows in-frame clones only, minus some. This sample has roughly 89,000 clones, with about 80% found just once. Specimen: CD4+ or CD8+ T cells sorted from blood, collected in a trial of the OX40 agonist ivuxolimab. The receptors stem from an adult with an advanced solid tumor such as melanoma, head and neck, liver or kidney cancer. The CDR3 runs from the conserved cysteine through the conserved F or W. Fields, in order: J gene, V gene, clone size, D gene, CDR3 DNA, CDR3 protein. D genes are given only for firm matches. Expanded clones get a size class; other rows say once, few or many, or leave the size out.

>TRBJ1-3|TRBV5-1|.|.
TGCGCCAGCAGCCGGCCCTCCGGGACGGACTTCTCTGGAAACACCATATATTTT
CASSRPSGTDFSGNTIYF
>TRBJ1-6|TRBV6-1|.|.
TGTGCCAGCAGTGTTATGGGGGCTAATCGGAATTCACCCCTCCACTTT
CASSVMGANRNSPLHF
>TRBJ2-4|TRBV28|.|.
TGTGCCAGCAGTAGAAGAACTTCCGGGGGCCGAAACATTCAGTACTTC
CASSRRTSGGRNIQYF
>TRBJ1-2|TRBV29-1|once|.
TGCAGCGTTGAAGACTACCGCTCCTATGGCTACACCTTC
CSVEDYRSYGYTF
>TRBJ2-7|TRBV5-1|once|.
TGCGCCAGCAGCGTAGACGGAAGCTCCTACGAGCAGTACTTC
CASSVDGSSYEQYF
>TRBJ2-2|TRBV14|.|TRBD2
TGTGCCAGCAGCCTACTAGCGGGGAACACCGGGGAGCTGTTTTTT
CASSLLAGNTGELFF
>TRBJ2-7|TRBV7-6|.|TRBD2
TGTGCCAGCAGCTTAGCGGCTAGCGGGGCTTACGAGCAGTACTTC
CASSLAASGAYEQYF
>TRBJ1-2|TRBV10-1|few|TRBD1
TGCGCCAGCAGAGATTGGGACAGGGGCACCGGCTACACCTTC
CASRDWDRGTGYTF
>TRBJ2-3|TRBV19|.|TRBD2
TGTGCCAGTAGTGTACCGGGACTATCCATCGCAGATACGCAGTATTTT
CASSVPGLSIADTQYF
>TRBJ1-2|TRBV5-1|once|.
TGCGCCAGCATCCCATCGACAGGAACTAACTATGGCTACACCTTC
CASIPSTGTNYGYTF
>TRBJ1-4|TRBV19|.|.
TGTGCCAGTAGAATTCACGACGGTGCAACTAATGAAAAACTGTTTTTT
CASRIHDGATNEKLFF
>TRBJ1-5|TRBV4-2|once|.
TGTGCCAGCAGCCAAGAAAGACGGCTCAATCAGCCCCAGCATTTT
CASSQERRLNQPQHF